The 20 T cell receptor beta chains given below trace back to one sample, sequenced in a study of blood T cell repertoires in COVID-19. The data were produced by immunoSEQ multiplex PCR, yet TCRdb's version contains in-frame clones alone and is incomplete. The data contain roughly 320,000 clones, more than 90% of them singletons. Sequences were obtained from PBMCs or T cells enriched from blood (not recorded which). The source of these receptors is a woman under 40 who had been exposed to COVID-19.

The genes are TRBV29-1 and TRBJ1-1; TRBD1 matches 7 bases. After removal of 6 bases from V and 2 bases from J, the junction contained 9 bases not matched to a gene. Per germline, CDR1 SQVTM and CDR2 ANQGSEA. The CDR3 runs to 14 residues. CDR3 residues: CSVRTGTYNTEAFF. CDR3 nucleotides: TGCAGCGTCAGGACAGGCACATATAACACTGAAGCTTTCTTT.

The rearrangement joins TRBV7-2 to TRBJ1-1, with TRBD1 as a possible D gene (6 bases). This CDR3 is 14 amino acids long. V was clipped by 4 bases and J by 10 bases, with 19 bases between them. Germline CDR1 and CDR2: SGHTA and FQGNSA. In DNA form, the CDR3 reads TGTGCCAGCAGCTCCATCCCAGGGGCCGCAGTAGCTTTCTTT. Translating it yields CASSSIPGAAVAFF.

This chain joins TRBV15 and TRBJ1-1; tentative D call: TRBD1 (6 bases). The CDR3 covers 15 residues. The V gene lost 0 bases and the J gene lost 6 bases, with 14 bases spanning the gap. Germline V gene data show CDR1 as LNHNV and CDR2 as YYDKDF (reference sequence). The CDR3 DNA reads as TGTGCCACCAGCAGAGACCTACAGGGATTCCCTGAAGCTTTCTTT. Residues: CATSRDLQGFPEAFF.

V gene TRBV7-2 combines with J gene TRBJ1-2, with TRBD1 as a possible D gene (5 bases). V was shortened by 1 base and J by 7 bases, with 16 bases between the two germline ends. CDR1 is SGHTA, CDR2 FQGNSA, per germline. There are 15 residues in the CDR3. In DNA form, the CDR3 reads TGTGCCAGCAGCTTAGTATCGAAGGCGGGGGGTGGCTACACCTTC. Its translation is CASSLVSKAGGGYTF.

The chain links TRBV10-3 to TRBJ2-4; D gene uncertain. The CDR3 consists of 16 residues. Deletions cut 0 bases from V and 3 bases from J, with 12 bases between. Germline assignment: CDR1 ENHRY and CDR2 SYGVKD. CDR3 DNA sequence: TGTGCCATCAGTGAGTCGATCGACACGTACAAAAACATTCAGTACTTC. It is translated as CAISESIDTYKNIQYF.

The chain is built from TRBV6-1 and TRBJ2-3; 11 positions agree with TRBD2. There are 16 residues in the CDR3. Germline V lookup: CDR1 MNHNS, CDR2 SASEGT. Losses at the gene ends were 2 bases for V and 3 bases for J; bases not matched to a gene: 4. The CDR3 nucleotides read TGTGCCAGCAGTGAATTAGCGGGGGGGCTTACAGATACGCAGTATTTT. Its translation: CASSELAGGLTDTQYF.

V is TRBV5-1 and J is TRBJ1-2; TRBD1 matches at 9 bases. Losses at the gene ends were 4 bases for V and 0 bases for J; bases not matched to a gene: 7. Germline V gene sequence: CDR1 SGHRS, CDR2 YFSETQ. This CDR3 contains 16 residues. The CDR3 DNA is TGCGCCAGCAGCCCTTCGGACAGGGGCGCTAACTATGGCTACACCTTC. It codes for CASSPSDRGANYGYTF.

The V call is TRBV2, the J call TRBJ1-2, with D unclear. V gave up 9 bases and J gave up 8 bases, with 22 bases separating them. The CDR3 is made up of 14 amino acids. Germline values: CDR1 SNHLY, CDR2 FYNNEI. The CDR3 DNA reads TGTGCCAGTACTTGGGAGGCCGAAACAAGCGGCTACACCTTC. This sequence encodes CASTWEAETSGYTF.

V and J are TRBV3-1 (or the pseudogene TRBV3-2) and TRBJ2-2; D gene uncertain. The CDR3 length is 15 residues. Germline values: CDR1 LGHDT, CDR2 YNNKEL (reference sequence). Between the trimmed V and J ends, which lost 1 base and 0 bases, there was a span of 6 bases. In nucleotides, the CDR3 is TGTGCCAGCAGCCAAGGGCCTGCGAACACCGGGGAGCTGTTTTTT. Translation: CASSQGPANTGELFF.

The CDR3 region has the DNA TGTGCCAGCAGTTTGTTGACTAGCGGGGGGCCCAGCTCCTACAATGAGCAGTTCTTC. It specifies CASSLLTSGGPSSYNEQFF. The chain recombines TRBV27 with TRBJ2-1; TRBD2 matches at 13 bases. Germline assignment: CDR1 MNHEY and CDR2 SMNVEV (reference sequence). This CDR3 region has 19 residues. V dropped 3 bases and J dropped 0; count of bases not matched to a gene: 8.

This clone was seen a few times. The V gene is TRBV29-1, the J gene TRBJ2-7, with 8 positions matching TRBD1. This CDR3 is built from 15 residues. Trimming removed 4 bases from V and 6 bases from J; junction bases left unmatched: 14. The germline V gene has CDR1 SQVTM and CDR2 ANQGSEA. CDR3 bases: TGCAGCGTTGGATCTGGGCGAGGACAGGGTAGCGAGCAGTACTTC. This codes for CSVGSGRGQGSEQYF.

CDR3 in DNA: TGTGCCATCAGTGAGCGACAGGGGTTCCACAATGAGCAGTTCTTC. Its translation: CAISERQGFHNEQFF. This chain joins TRBV10-3 and TRBJ2-1; 8 bases agree with TRBD1. With 2 bases clipped from V and 5 bases from J, the junction kept 5 bases outside the gene matches. The germline V gene encodes CDR1 ENHRY and CDR2 SYGVKD. CDR3 size: 15 residues.

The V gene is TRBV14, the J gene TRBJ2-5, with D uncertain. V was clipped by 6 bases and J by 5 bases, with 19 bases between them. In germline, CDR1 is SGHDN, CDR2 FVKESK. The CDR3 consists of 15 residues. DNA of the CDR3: TGTGCCAGCAGTCGAATGGGTCCCCTGCGGGAGACCCAGTACTTC. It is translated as CASSRMGPLRETQYF.

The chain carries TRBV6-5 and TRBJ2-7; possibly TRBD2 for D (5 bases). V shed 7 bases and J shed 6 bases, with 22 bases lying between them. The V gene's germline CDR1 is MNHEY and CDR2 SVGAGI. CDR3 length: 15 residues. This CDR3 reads CASNSQIVGEGEQYF. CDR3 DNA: TGTGCCAGCAACTCACAAATTGTGGGAGAGGGCGAGCAGTACTTC.

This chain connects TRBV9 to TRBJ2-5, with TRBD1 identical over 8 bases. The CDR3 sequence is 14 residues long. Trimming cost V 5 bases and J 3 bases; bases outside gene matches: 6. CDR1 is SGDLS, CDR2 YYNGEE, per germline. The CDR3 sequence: CASSAGGTKETQYF. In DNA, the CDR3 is TGTGCCAGCAGTGCAGGGGGCACCAAAGAGACCCAGTACTTC.

CDR3 region: CAGFRTGVYSPLHF. In DNA form, the CDR3 reads TGCGCCGGATTCCGGACAGGTGTTTATTCACCCCTCCACTTT. The chain couples TRBV10-1 to TRBJ1-6, with 7 bases fitting TRBD1. The V segment lost 11 bases and the J segment 8 bases; nucleotides outside the gene matches: 12. The germline V gene has CDR1 WNHNN and CDR2 SYGVQD (reference sequence). The CDR3 has 14 amino acids.

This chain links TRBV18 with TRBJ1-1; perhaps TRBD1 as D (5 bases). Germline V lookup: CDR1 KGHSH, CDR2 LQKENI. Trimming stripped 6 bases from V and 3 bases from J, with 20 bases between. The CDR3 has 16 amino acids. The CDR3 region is CASSPNALIGDTEAFF. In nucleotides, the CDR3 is TGTGCCAGCTCTCCCAATGCCCTGATAGGGGACACTGAAGCTTTCTTT.

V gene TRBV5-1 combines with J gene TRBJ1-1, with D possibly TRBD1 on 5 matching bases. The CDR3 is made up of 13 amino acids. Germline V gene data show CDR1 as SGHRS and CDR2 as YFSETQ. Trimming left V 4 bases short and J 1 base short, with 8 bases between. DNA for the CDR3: TGCGCCAGCAGCGTCACAGGGAACACTGAAGCTTTCTTT. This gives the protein CASSVTGNTEAFF.

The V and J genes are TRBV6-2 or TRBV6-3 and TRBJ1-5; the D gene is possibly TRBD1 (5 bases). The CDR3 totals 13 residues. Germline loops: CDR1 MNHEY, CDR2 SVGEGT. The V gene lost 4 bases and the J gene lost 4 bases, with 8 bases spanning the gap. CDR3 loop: CASSWTQNQPQHF. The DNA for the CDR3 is TGTGCCAGCAGTTGGACACAAAATCAGCCCCAGCATTTT.

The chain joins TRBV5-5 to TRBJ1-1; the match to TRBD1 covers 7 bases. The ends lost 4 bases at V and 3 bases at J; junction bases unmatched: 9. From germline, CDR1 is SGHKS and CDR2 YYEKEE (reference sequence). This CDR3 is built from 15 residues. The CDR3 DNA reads TGTGCCAGCAGCGGTAGACAGGGTTTAGACACTGAAGCTTTCTTT. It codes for CASSGRQGLDTEAFF.